Detailed here is one TCR beta chain. Its specificity is unknown. It was RNA transcripts that yielded the amplified TCR beta CDR3 regions. Initially, a first-round RT-PCR of the TCR CDR3 employed the HTBI primer set. TCRdb re-called the multiplex PCR reads with MiXCR, one entry per CDR3 protein. The data contain around 600,000 distinct CDR3 sequences, approximately 15% of them singletons. The sample originates from a study of T cells in Graves' hyperthyroidism and ophthalmopathy. Study summary: The authors collected peripheral blood at initial diagnosis, before any treatment. General study findings and limits: For ophthalmopathy, model prediction preceded onset by a median roughly 6.3 months.

The CDR3 loop spans 19 amino acids. Germline V gene sequence: CDR1 LGHNT, CDR2 FRNRAP. Trimming stripped 5 bases from V and 5 bases from J, with 28 bases between. V gene TRBV12-5 combines with J gene TRBJ2-1; D is possibly TRBD2 (6 bases). The sequence was obtained from a woman in her twenties or thirties with Graves' hyperthyroidism. The sequencing sample was made of blood. CDR3: CASGPARHLAPSVDNEQFF. The DNA for the CDR3 is TGTGCTAGTGGTCCAGCCCGCCACCTAGCGCCCTCCGTCGACAATGAGCAGTTCTTC.